The source of this TCR beta chain is a study of CD8 T cells in Susac syndrome. Germline V gene data show CDR1 as SGHRS and CDR2 as YFSETQ. V lost 4 bases and J 2 bases, leaving 10 bases between the germline ends. CDR3 length: 15 residues. RNA in amounts of about 0.5 to 1 ug was reverse transcribed with random hexamers. TCRdb recomputed calls from the immunoSEQ multiplex PCR reads with MiXCR, one row per CDR3 protein. The sample gives some 110,000 distinct CDR3 sequences, 96% of which show up once; over 0.12% is in the top ten. This chain uses TRBV5-1 with TRBJ2-6; D is perhaps TRBD1 (6 bases). The receptor was isolated from a human donor with Susac syndrome. The sequenced material came from CD4+ T cells from PBMCs. In DNA form, the CDR3 reads TGCGCCAGCAGCCCTGACAGGCCTGGGGCCAACGTCCTGACTTTC. This encodes CASSPDRPGANVLTF.